This is a list of T cell receptor beta chains from one sample in a study of Graves' ophthalmopathy and Graves' hyperthyroidism. TCRdb processed the multiplex PCR reads anew with MiXCR; each CDR3 protein has one entry. The table lists roughly 160,000 distinct CDR3 sequences, roughly two fifths of them singletons, with roughly 9% in the top ten. Specimen: peripheral blood. These receptor sequences come from a man under 40 with Graves' ophthalmopathy. Both conserved end residues are part of each CDR3. A D gene is named only where the DNA matches it firmly. Clone size, where shown, is once, few, many, or a class for clones that have expanded.

j_call: TRBJ1-2; d_call: TRBD1; clone_size: many; v_call: TRBV28; cdr3_length: 16; cdr3_nt: TGTGCCAGCAGTACGAATGGACAGGGAGCTAACTATGGCTACACCTTC; cdr3_aa: CASSTNGQGANYGYTF
j_call: TRBJ1-2; d_call: .; clone_size: many; v_call: TRBV9; cdr3_length: 13; cdr3_nt: TGTGCCAGCAGCGTAGACAGAAACTATGGCTACACCTTC; cdr3_aa: CASSVDRNYGYTF
j_call: TRBJ1-3; d_call: .; clone_size: many; v_call: TRBV30; cdr3_length: 16; cdr3_nt: TGTGCCTGGAGTGTAGCCCGGACAGCCGCCATCTACACCATATATTTT; cdr3_aa: CAWSVARTAAIYTIYF
j_call: TRBJ1-3; d_call: .; clone_size: many; v_call: TRBV5-1; cdr3_length: 15; cdr3_nt: TGCGCCGGCAGCCTGACAGTCAGCTCTGGAAACACCATATATTTT; cdr3_aa: CAGSLTVSSGNTIYF
j_call: TRBJ2-5; d_call: TRBD2; clone_size: many; v_call: TRBV12-3/TRBV12-4; cdr3_length: 17; cdr3_nt: TGTGCCAGCAGTTTCGCCCCCAGCGGGAGGCCCTCGGGGACCCAGTACTTC; cdr3_aa: CASSFAPSGRPSGTQYF
j_call: TRBJ2-7; d_call: TRBD1; clone_size: many; v_call: TRBV20-1; cdr3_length: 15; cdr3_nt: TGCAGTGCTAGAGATGTAGGGGGCATTGGGTACGAGCAGTACTTC; cdr3_aa: CSARDVGGIGYEQYF
j_call: TRBJ2-5; d_call: TRBD2; clone_size: many; v_call: TRBV7-2; cdr3_length: 13; cdr3_nt: TGTGCCAGCAGTCGGGGAGGGGAAGAGACCCAGTACTTC; cdr3_aa: CASSRGGEETQYF
j_call: TRBJ1-2; d_call: TRBD1; clone_size: .; v_call: TRBV28; cdr3_length: 16; cdr3_nt: TGTGCCAGCAGTTTTATCCAGGGGGCGGGTAACTATGGCTACACCTTC; cdr3_aa: CASSFIQGAGNYGYTF
j_call: TRBJ2-7; d_call: .; clone_size: many; v_call: TRBV7-2; cdr3_length: 13; cdr3_nt: TGTGCCAGCAGCTCCCCCCCCCCGTACGAGCAGTACTTC; cdr3_aa: CASSSPPPYEQYF
j_call: TRBJ2-3; d_call: .; clone_size: many; v_call: TRBV12-3/TRBV12-4; cdr3_length: 11; cdr3_nt: TGTGCCAGCAGTTTAGGTGATACGCAGTATTTT; cdr3_aa: CASSLGDTQYF
j_call: TRBJ1-2; d_call: .; clone_size: many; v_call: TRBV27; cdr3_length: 16; cdr3_nt: TGTGCCAGCAGTAGATCCGGGAGGCAGATCTTCTATGGCTACACCTTC; cdr3_aa: CASSRSGRQIFYGYTF
j_call: TRBJ1-1; d_call: .; clone_size: many; v_call: TRBV7-9; cdr3_length: 13; cdr3_nt: TGTGCCAGCAGCTCTACGTTAAACACTGAAGCTTTCTTT; cdr3_aa: CASSSTLNTEAFF
j_call: TRBJ1-6; d_call: .; clone_size: .; v_call: TRBV30; cdr3_length: 11; cdr3_nt: TGTGCCTGGAGTGCCGGGACATCCCTCCACTTT; cdr3_aa: CAWSAGTSLHF
j_call: TRBJ1-3; d_call: .; clone_size: .; v_call: TRBV6-5; cdr3_length: 16; cdr3_nt: TGTGCCAGCAGTTTGACGGGGGGGTTCTCTGGAAACACCACATATTTT; cdr3_aa: CASSLTGGFSGNTTYF
j_call: TRBJ2-4; d_call: .; clone_size: many; v_call: TRBV13; cdr3_length: 17; cdr3_nt: TGTGCCAGCAGCTTAGGTCTACAAAGAGAAGGCAAAAACATTCAGTACTTC; cdr3_aa: CASSLGLQREGKNIQYF
j_call: TRBJ2-7; d_call: .; clone_size: many; v_call: TRBV29-1; cdr3_length: 12; cdr3_nt: TGCAGCGTTGGCCAGGGGAGGTACGAGCAGTACTTC; cdr3_aa: CSVGQGRYEQYF
j_call: TRBJ1-1; d_call: .; clone_size: many; v_call: TRBV4-2; cdr3_length: 13; cdr3_nt: TGTGCCAGCAGCCAAGTAGGGAACACTGAAGCTTTCTTT; cdr3_aa: CASSQVGNTEAFF
j_call: TRBJ1-5; d_call: .; clone_size: .; v_call: TRBV5-1; cdr3_length: 14; cdr3_nt: TGCGCCAGCAGCCCGGACTCTCGAAATCAGCCCCAGCATTTT; cdr3_aa: CASSPDSRNQPQHF
j_call: TRBJ2-5; d_call: .; clone_size: .; v_call: TRBV29-1; cdr3_length: 10; cdr3_nt: TGCAGCGCCGGCCAGGAGACCCAGTACTTC; cdr3_aa: CSAGQETQYF
j_call: TRBJ2-5; d_call: .; clone_size: many; v_call: TRBV7-9; cdr3_length: 14; cdr3_nt: TGTGCCAGCAGCCCAATTGGGGGATCTGAGACCCAGTACTTC; cdr3_aa: CASSPIGGSETQYF
j_call: TRBJ1-1; d_call: .; clone_size: .; v_call: TRBV6-1; cdr3_length: 14; cdr3_nt: TGTGCCAGCAGTGCGTCCAGGGGCGGCACTGAAGCTTTCTTT; cdr3_aa: CASSASRGGTEAFF
j_call: TRBJ1-1; d_call: .; clone_size: .; v_call: TRBV30; cdr3_length: 12; cdr3_nt: TGTGCCTGGAGGGGGACGAACACTGAAGCTTTCTTT; cdr3_aa: CAWRGTNTEAFF